A single sample is the source of the 3 T cell receptor beta chains below, sequenced in a study of blood T cell repertoires in COVID-19. Assay used: immunoSEQ multiplex PCR; TCRdb lists only in-frame clones, some missing. The sample consists of about 210,000 clones, 88% of them appearing once. Sequences were obtained from peripheral blood. The receptors were gathered from a man in his forties with acute or convalescent COVID-19.

This sequence joins TRBV13 and TRBJ2-1; 7 bases align to TRBD2. Germline V gene lookup returns CDR1 PRHDT and CDR2 FYEKMQ (reference sequence). The CDR3 is 15 amino acids. V shed 5 bases and J 6 bases; nucleotides not matched to a gene: 10. CDR3 in amino acids: CASSVAGVPPNEQFF. CDR3 DNA sequence: TGTGCCAGCAGCGTCGCGGGAGTCCCCCCCAATGAGCAGTTCTTC. Variable domain in full (rest from reference TRBV13 and TRBJ2-1): AAGVIQSPRHLIKEKRETATLKCYPIPRHDTVYWYQQGPGQDPQFLISFYEKMQSDKGSIPDRFSAQQFSDYHSELNMSSLELGDSALYFCASSVAGVPPNEQFFGPGTRLTVL.

CDR3 sequence reads: CASIPGSGWGGVFF. The DNA for the CDR3 is TGTGCCAGTATCCCAGGGTCCGGTTGGGGGGGCGTGTTCTTC. This chain connects TRBV19 to TRBJ2-1; perhaps TRBD2 as D (7 bases). The germline V gene has CDR1 LNHDA and CDR2 SQIVND (reference sequence). Trimming shortened V by 7 bases and J by 15 bases, and 25 bases separated the two germline ends. The CDR3 contains 14 residues.

Turning to this clone: Within the sample, other DNA sequences also encode this same CDR3. The rearrangement joins TRBV6-5 to TRBJ2-7; D is ambiguous. V was clipped by 0 bases and J by 4 bases, with 7 bases between them. CDR1 is MNHEY, CDR2 SVGAGI, per germline. The CDR3 contains 13 residues. The CDR3, as DNA: TGTGCCAGCAGTTACTCGAGAGGATACGAGCAGTACTTC. Encoded protein: CASSYSRGYEQYF.